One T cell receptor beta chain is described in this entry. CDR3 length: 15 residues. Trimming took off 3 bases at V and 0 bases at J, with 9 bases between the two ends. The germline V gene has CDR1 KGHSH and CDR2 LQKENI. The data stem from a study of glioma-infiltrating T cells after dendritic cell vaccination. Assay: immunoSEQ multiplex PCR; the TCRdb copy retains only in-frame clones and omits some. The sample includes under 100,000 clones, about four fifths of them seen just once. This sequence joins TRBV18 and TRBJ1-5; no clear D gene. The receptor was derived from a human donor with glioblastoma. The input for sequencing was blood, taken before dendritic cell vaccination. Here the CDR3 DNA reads TGTGCCAGCTCACCCCAGGAATATAGCAATCAGCCCCAGCATTTT. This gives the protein CASSPQEYSNQPQHF.